The clone carrying this T cell receptor beta chain has a handful of counts. Its specificity is unknown. Treatment of the sample: roughly ten-day PBMC culture with coronavirus spike peptide pools or control peptides (ViraFEST assay). Oncomine TCR Beta short-read sequencing was applied to DNA from cultured CD4+ T cells. TCRdb processed the PCR reads anew with MiXCR; each CDR3 protein has one entry. This table has almost 25,000 distinct CDR3 sequences, less than 80% appearing once. This entry is derived from a study of vaccination and CD4 T cells after COVID-19. Study-wide context: Four females and six males made up the convalescents, two of whom were Hispanic. Spike peptides, overlapping and drawn from SARS-CoV-2, HCoV-NL63, HCoV-OC43 and HCoV-229E, were used to stimulate cells. Cultures serving as controls received a peptide pool (CEFX or HIV-1 Nef) or no peptide.

Findings of the study overall: Convalescent patients displayed a median about 86% of reactive clones emerging only post-vaccination.

This TCR was sampled from a human donor who had recovered from COVID-19. The specimen was CD4+ T cells from blood, cultured in vitro.

The DNA of the CDR3 is TGTGCCACCAGTGGTTCCGGACAGGGGAATCAGCCCCAGCATTTT. Translating it yields CATSGSGQGNQPQHF. V and J are TRBV24-1 and TRBJ1-5; TRBD1 agrees at 9 bases. The length of the CDR3 is 15 residues. Germline CDR1 is KGHDR and CDR2 is SFDVKD. The V segment lost 5 bases and the J segment 4 bases; nucleotides outside the gene matches: 5.